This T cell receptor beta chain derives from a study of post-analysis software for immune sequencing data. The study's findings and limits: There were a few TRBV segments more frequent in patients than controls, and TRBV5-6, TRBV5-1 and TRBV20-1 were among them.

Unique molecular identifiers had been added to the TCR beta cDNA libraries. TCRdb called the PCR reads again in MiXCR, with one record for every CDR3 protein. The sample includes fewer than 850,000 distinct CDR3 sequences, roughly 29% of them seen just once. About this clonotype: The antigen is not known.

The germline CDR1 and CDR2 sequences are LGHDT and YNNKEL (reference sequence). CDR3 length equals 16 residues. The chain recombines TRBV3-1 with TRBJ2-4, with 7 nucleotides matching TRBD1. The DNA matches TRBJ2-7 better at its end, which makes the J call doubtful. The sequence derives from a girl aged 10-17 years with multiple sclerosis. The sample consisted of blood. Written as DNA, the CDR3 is TGTGCCAGCAGCCAAGATATACAGGGGAGAAGGCACGAGCAGTACTTC. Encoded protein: CASSQDIQGRRHEQYF.